Listed here are 10 T cell receptor beta chains from one sample, sequenced in a study of blood T cell repertoires in COVID-19. The data were produced by immunoSEQ multiplex PCR, yet TCRdb's version contains in-frame clones alone and is incomplete. The sample holds about 240,000 clones, about 80% seen once. Material: peripheral blood. These receptors all stem from a man under 40 who had recovered from COVID-19.

In its sample, this clone was seen once. V gene TRBV28 combines with J gene TRBJ2-3; 9 bases are shared with TRBD2. This CDR3 comprises 14 residues. After removal of 2 bases from V and 6 bases from J, the junction contained 3 bases not matched to a gene. The germline CDR1 and CDR2 sequences are MDHEN and SYDVKM. The CDR3 DNA reads as TGTGCCAGCAGTTTAGCGGGGGGGCTGGATACGCAGTATTTT. Translated: CASSLAGGLDTQYF.

The chain combines TRBV10-2 with TRBJ2-1; TRBD2 matches 11 bases. The CDR3 runs 15 residues. The germline V gene encodes CDR1 WSHSY and CDR2 SAAADI. V gave up 6 bases and J gave up 2 bases; unmatched junction bases: 3. The CDR3 is CASRQLAGAYNEQFF. The CDR3 DNA reads TGCGCCAGCAGGCAACTAGCGGGAGCCTACAATGAGCAGTTCTTC.

V gene TRBV21-1 combines with J gene TRBJ1-3. TRBV21-1 counts as a pseudogene. This CDR3 region has 17 residues. In DNA form, the CDR3 reads TGTGCCAGCAGCAAATTACACCCTCGGGTGGCTGGGAACACCATATATTTT. Translating gives CASSKLHPRVAGNTIYF.

This chain links TRBV28 with TRBJ1-5; D remains unclear. V shed 3 bases and J shed 7 bases, with 19 bases lying between them. CDR3 length equals 16 residues. The germline V gene has CDR1 MDHEN and CDR2 SYDVKM. Here the CDR3 reads CASSFPLGRVAQPQHF. The CDR3, as DNA: TGTGCCAGCAGTTTCCCCCTCGGGAGGGTGGCCCAGCCCCAGCATTTT.

The CDR3 DNA sequence: TGCGCCAGCAGCTTGCTGACTAGTGGAATGAGTGAGCAGTTCTTC. Translated: CASSLLTSGMSEQFF. This chain joins TRBV5-1 and TRBJ2-1, with D perhaps TRBD2 (6 bases). The V end was cut by 1 base, the J end by 9 bases, with 17 bases between. Germline CDR1 SGHRS, CDR2 YFSETQ. This CDR3 has 15 residues.

Comments on this clone: Other DNA variants within this sample encode the same CDR3. This chain connects TRBV28 to TRBJ2-7; TRBD2 is a possible D gene (5 bases). The CDR3 contains 12 residues. V lost 5 bases, J lost 4 bases, and 9 bases lay in between. Per germline, CDR1 MDHEN and CDR2 SYDVKM. CDR3 region: CASSPGSYEQYV. The CDR3 bases are TGTGCCAGCAGTCCGGGGAGTTACGAGCAGTACGTC.

This chain joins TRBV28 and TRBJ2-7; TRBD1 matches at 11 bases. CDR3 size: 14 residues. J was trimmed by 3 bases and V by 6 bases; bases with no gene match: 4. CDR1 and CDR2 from the germline V gene are MDHEN and SYDVKM. The CDR3 is CASSQGQGGYEQYV. For the CDR3, the DNA is TGTGCCAGCAGCCAGGGACAGGGGGGCTACGAGCAGTACGTC.

The chain employs TRBV10-3 and TRBJ2-3; 11 bases fit TRBD2. Germline CDR1 reads ENHRY; CDR2 reads SYGVKD. With 0 bases clipped from V and 0 bases from J, the junction kept 5 bases outside the gene matches. This CDR3 is built from 18 residues. Here the CDR3 DNA reads TGTGCCATCAGTGAGTCGGCTAGCGGGGGGACCAGCACAGATACGCAGTATTTT. It translates to CAISESASGGTSTDTQYF.

The V gene is TRBV4-1, the J gene TRBJ2-1, with TRBD2 identical over 7 bases. Losses at the gene ends were 3 bases for V and 3 bases for J; bases not matched to a gene: 11. CDR3 size: 17 residues. The germline gives CDR1 MGHRA, CDR2 YSYEKL. The CDR3 DNA reads as TGCGCCAGCAGCCAGGACGTCGGACTAGTGGACTACAATGAGCAGTTCTTC. It yields the protein CASSQDVGLVDYNEQFF.

The chain uses TRBV18 and TRBJ2-7; a weak D match, TRBD1 (6 bases). V lost 3 bases and J 6 bases, leaving 12 bases between the germline ends. This CDR3 is built from 13 residues. CDR1 and CDR2 from the germline V gene are KGHSH and LQKENI. CDR3 nucleotides: TGTGCCAGCTCACCGGGACATTCCGCCGAGCAGTACGTC. As protein: CASSPGHSAEQYV.